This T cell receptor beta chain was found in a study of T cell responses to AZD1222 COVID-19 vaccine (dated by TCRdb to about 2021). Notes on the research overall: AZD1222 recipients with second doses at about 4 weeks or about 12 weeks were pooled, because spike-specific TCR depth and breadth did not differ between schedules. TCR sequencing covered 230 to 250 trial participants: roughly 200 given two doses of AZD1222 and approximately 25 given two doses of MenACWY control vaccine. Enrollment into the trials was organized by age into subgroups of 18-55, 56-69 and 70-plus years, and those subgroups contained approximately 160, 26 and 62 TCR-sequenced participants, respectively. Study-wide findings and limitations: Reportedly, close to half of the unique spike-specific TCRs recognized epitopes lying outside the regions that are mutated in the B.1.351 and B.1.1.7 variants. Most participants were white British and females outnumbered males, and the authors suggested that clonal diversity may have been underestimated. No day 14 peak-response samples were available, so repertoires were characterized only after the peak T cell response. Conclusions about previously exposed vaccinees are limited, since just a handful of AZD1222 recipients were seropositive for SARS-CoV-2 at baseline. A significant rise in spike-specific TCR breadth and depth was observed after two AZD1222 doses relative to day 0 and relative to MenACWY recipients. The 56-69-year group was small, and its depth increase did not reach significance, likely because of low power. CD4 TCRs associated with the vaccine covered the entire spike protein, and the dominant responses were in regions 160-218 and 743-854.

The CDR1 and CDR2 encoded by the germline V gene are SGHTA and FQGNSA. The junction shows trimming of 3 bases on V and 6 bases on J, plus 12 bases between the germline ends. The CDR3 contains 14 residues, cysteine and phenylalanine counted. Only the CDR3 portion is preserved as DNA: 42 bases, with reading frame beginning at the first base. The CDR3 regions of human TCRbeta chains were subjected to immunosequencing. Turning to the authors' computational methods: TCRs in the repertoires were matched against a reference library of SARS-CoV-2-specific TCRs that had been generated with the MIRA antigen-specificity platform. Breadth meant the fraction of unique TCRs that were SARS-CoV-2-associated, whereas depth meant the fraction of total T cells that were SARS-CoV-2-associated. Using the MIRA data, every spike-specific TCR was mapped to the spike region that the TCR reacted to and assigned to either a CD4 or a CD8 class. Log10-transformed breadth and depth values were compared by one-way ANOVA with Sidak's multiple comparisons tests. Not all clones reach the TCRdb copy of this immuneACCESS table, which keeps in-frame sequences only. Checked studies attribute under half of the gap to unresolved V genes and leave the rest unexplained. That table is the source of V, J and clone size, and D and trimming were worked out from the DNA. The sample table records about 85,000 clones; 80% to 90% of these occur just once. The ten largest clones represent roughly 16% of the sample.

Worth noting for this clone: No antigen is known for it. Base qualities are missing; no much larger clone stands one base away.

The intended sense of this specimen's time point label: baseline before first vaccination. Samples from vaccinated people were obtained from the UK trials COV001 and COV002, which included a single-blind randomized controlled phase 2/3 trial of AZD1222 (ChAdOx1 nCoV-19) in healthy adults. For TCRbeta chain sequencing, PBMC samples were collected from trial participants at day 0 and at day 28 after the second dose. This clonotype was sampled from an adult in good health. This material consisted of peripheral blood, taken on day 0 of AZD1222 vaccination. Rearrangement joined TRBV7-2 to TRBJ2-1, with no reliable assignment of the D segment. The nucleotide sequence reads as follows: TGTGCCAGCAGCTTCCAACCCTCAGGCAATGAGCAGTTCTTC. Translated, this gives CASSFQPSGNEQFF.